This TCR beta chain was identified during a study of CDR3 diversity in severe acne. This clonotype was detected ten times or more. TCRdb ran MiXCR on the PCR reads and lists one entry per CDR3 protein. The profile shows about 90,000 distinct CDR3 sequences, roughly 49% of them singletons. Germline values: CDR1 GTSNPN, CDR2 SVGIG (reference sequence). The V and J ends lost 2 bases and 4 bases respectively, with 9 bases between them. The CDR3 spans 13 residues. This chain connects TRBV30 to TRBJ1-5, with D unclear. This clonotype was sampled from a male donor with severe acne vulgaris. The sequenced material came from blood. This CDR3 reads CAWSREENQPQHF. The CDR3 DNA is TGTGCCTGGAGTAGGGAGGAGAATCAGCCCCAGCATTTT.